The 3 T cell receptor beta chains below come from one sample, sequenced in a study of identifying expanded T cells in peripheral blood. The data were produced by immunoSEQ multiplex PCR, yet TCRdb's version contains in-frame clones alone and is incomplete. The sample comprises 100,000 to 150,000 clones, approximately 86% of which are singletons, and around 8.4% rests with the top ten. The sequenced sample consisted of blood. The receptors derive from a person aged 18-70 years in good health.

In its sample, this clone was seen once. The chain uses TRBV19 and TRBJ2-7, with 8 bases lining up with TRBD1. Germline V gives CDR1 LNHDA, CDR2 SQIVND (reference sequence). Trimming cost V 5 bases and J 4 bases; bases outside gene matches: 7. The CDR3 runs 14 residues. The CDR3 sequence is CASSPDRENYEQYF. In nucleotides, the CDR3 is TGTGCCAGTAGTCCGGACAGGGAGAATTACGAGCAGTACTTC.

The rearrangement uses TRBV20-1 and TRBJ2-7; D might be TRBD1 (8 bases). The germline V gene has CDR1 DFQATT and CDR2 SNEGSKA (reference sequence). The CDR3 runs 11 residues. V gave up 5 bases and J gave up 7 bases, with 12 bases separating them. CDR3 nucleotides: TGCAGTGCTCCACAGGGGGGGGAGCAGTACTTC. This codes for CSAPQGGEQYF.

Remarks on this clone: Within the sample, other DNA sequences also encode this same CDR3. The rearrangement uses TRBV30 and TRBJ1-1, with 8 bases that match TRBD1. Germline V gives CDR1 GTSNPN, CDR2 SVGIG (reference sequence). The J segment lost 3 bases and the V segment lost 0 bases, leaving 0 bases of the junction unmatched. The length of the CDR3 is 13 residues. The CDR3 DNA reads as TGTGCCTGGAGTGTACAGGGGGACACTGAAGCTTTCTTT. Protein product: CAWSVQGDTEAFF. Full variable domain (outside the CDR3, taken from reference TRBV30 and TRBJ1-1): SQTIHQWPATLVQPVGSPLSLECTVEGTSNPNLYWYRQAAGRGLQLLFYSVGIGQISSEVPQNLSASRPQDRQFILSSKKLLLSDSGFYLCAWSVQGDTEAFFGQGTRLTVV.